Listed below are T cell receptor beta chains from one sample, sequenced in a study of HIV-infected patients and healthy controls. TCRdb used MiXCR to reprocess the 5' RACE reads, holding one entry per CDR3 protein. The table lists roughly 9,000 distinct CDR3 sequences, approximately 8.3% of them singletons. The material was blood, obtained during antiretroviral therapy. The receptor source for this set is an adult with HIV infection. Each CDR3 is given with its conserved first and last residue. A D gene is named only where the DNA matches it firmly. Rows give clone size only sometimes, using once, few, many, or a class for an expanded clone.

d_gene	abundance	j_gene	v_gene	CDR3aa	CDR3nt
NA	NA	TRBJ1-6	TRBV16	CASQSTQDPLHF	TGTGCCAGCCAATCCACCCAAGACCCCCTCCACTTT
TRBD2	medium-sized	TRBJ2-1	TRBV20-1	CSAGLADSYNEQFF	TGCAGTGCTGGCCTAGCGGACTCCTACAATGAGCAGTTCTTC
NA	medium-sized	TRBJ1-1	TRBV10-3	CAISERGERGEAFF	TGTGCCATCAGTGAGAGGGGGGAGAGGGGTGAAGCTTTCTTT
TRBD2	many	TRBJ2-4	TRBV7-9	CASSGRLGLAGVKNIQYF	TGTGCCAGCAGCGGTCGACTAGGACTAGCGGGAGTCAAAAACATTCAGTACTTC
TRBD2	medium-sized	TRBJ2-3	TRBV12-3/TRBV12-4	CATRTSGGGLITDTQYF	TGTGCCACCAGGACTAGCGGGGGGGGCCTCATCACAGATACGCAGTATTTT
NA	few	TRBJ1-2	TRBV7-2	CASSLERTGGYTF	TGTGCCAGCAGCTTAGAGAGGACCGGTGGCTACACCTTC
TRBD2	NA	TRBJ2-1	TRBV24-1	CASHVLAGWAYNEQFF	TGTGCCTCGCACGTCTTAGCGGGGTGGGCCTACAATGAGCAGTTCTTC
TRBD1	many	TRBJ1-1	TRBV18	CASSPTGQGTEAFF	TGTGCCAGCTCACCCACGGGACAGGGGACTGAAGCTTTCTTT
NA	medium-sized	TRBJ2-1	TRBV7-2	CASSLVPQGLDEQFF	TGTGCCAGCAGCTTAGTCCCCCAGGGGTTGGATGAGCAGTTCTTC
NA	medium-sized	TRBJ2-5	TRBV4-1	CASSRTLQETQYF	TGCGCCAGCAGCCGGACACTACAAGAGACCCAGTACTTC
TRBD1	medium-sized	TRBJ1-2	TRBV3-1	CASSQSAGTGKVDGYTF	TGTGCCAGCAGCCAATCGGCTGGGACAGGGAAGGTCGATGGCTACACCTTC
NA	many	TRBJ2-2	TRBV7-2	CASSPGTSRARELFF	TGTGCCAGCAGCCCAGGGACAAGTAGGGCCAGGGAGCTGTTTTTT
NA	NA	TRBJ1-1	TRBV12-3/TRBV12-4	CASSLIGGAVEAFF	TGTGCCAGCAGTCTCATCGGGGGGGCGGTTGAAGCTTTCTTT
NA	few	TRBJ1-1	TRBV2	CASSERRGMTEAFF	TGTGCCAGCAGTGAACGGAGGGGTATGACTGAAGCTTTCTTT
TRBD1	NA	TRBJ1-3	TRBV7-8	CASRLQGASSGNTIYF	TGTGCCAGCAGGTTACAGGGGGCCAGCTCTGGAAACACCATATATTTT
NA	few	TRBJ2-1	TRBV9	CASSSQRSFYNEQFF	TGTGCCAGCAGCTCCCAGCGGAGCTTCTACAATGAGCAGTTCTTC
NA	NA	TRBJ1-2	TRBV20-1	CSADQIGGGINYGYTF	TGCAGTGCGGACCAGATAGGGGGGGGCATAAACTATGGCTACACCTTC
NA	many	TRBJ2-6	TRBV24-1	CATSITAGGANVLTF	TGTGCCACCAGTATTACAGCTGGCGGGGCCAACGTCCTGACTTTC
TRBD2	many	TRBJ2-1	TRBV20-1	CSARRGAGADNEQFF	TGCAGTGCTAGGAGGGGAGCGGGAGCAGACAATGAGCAGTTCTTC
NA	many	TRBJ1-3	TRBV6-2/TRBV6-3	CASSYAGPLSGNTIYF	TGTGCCAGCAGTTACGCAGGGCCCCTCTCTGGAAACACCATATATTTT
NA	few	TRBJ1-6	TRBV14	CASSRDGTRGNSPLHF	TGTGCCAGCAGCCGGGACGGGACTCGGGGGAATTCACCCCTCCACTTT
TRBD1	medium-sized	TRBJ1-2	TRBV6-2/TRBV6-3	CASSPDRGRDYGYTF	TGTGCCAGCAGCCCAGACAGGGGGCGCGACTATGGCTACACCTTC
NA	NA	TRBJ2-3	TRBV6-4	CASSRSVDGADTQYF	TGTGCCAGCAGTAGATCTGTGGATGGGGCAGATACGCAGTATTTT
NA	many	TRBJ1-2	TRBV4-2	CASFRSGEQNYGYTF	TGTGCCAGCTTTCGGTCAGGGGAACAAAACTATGGCTACACCTTC
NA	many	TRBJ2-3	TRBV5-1	CASSSGGGTDTQYF	TGCGCCAGCAGCTCGGGGGGCGGCACAGATACGCAGTATTTT
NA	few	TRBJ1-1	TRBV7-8	CASSLGRENTEAFF	TGTGCCAGCAGCTTGGGCCGGGAGAACACTGAAGCTTTCTTT
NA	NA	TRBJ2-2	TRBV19	CASSASTRGELFF	TGTGCCAGTAGTGCTAGCACTCGCGGGGAGCTGTTTTTT
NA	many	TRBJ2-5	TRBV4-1	CASSQDPGKETQYF	TGCGCCAGCAGCCAAGACCCAGGGAAAGAGACCCAGTACTTC
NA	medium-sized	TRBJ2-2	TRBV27	CASSLYRNTGELFF	TGTGCCAGCAGTTTATACAGGAACACCGGGGAGCTGTTTTTT
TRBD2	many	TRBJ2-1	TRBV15	CATSRDRGRALNEQFF	TGTGCCACCAGCAGAGATCGCGGGAGGGCCCTGAATGAGCAGTTCTTC
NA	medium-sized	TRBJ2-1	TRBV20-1	CSARLEYNEQFF	TGCAGTGCTAGGTTAGAATACAATGAGCAGTTCTTC
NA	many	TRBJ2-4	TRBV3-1	CASSQDSTDRELQYF	TGTGCCAGCAGCCAAGATAGTACCGACCGGGAGCTTCAGTACTTC
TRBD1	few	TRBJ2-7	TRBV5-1	CASSNRDRDSGEQYF	TGCGCCAGCAGCAACCGGGACAGGGATTCCGGCGAGCAGTACTTC
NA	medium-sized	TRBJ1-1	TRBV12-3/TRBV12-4	CASSFGRNTEAFF	TGTGCCAGCAGTTTTGGCAGGAACACTGAAGCTTTCTTT
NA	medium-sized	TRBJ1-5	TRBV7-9	CASSLDGFQPQHF	TGTGCCAGCAGCTTAGACGGGTTTCAGCCCCAGCATTTT
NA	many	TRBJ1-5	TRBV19	CASSEPWGGSNQPQHF	TGTGCCAGTAGTGAGCCATGGGGGGGGAGCAATCAGCCCCAGCATTTT
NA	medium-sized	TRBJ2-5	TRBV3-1	CASSQEHGIETQYF	TGTGCCAGCAGCCAGGAGCACGGTATTGAGACCCAGTACTTC
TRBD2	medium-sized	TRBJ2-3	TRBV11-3	CASSLGTSGSTDTQYF	TGTGCCAGCAGCTTAGGGACTAGCGGGAGCACAGATACGCAGTATTTT
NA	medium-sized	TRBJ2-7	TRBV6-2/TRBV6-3	CASRPRVGPPFYEQYF	TGTGCCAGCAGACCCAGGGTGGGACCCCCGTTCTACGAGCAGTACTTC
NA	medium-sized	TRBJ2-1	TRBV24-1	CATSDVGYNEQFF	TGTGCCACCAGTGACGTTGGGTACAATGAGCAGTTCTTC
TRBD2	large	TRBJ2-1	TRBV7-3	CASSPGGGLFNEQFF	TGTGCCAGCAGCCCCGGGGGGGGTCTTTTTAATGAGCAGTTCTTC